These 9 T cell receptor beta chains share one sample of origin, sequenced in a study of T cells in Graves' hyperthyroidism and ophthalmopathy. Amplified regions were TCR beta CDR3 sequences from RNA transcripts. A first-round RT-PCR of the TCR CDR3 used the HTBI primer set. MiXCR, applied by TCRdb to the multiplex PCR reads, yields one record per CDR3 protein. The sample lists a few hundred thousand distinct CDR3 sequences; roughly 16% were seen once. Material: blood. The receptors here all came from a woman between 40 and 50 years old with Graves' ophthalmopathy.

There are a few counts of this clonotype. The genes are TRBV5-1 and TRBJ2-2; TRBD1 might be the D (6 bases). Trimming pared 2 bases from V and 6 bases from J, leaving 14 bases between. Germline V gene lookup returns CDR1 SGHRS and CDR2 YFSETQ. This CDR3 region has 15 residues. CDR3 sequence (DNA): TGCGCCAGCAGCTTATCAGGGGCAGGGGCCGGGGAGCTGTTTTTT. It is translated as CASSLSGAGAGELFF. Variable domain in full (rest from reference TRBV5-1 and TRBJ2-2): KAGVTQTPRYLIKTRGQQVTLSCSPISGHRSVSWYQQTPGQGLQFLFEYFSETQRNKGNFPGRFSGRQFSNSRSEMNVSTLELGDSALYLCASSLSGAGAGELFFGEGSRLTVL.

The chain links TRBV12-3 or TRBV12-4 to TRBJ2-7, with TRBD1 as a possible D gene (5 bases). The ends were cut back, 3 bases at V and 0 bases at J, with 12 bases in the middle. The CDR3 has 15 residues. The CDR3 is CASSFPQASSYEQYF. In DNA, the CDR3 is TGTGCCAGCAGTTTCCCACAGGCGAGCTCCTACGAGCAGTACTTC.

This clonotype was seen ten or more times. This chain joins TRBV3-1 and TRBJ2-1, with 8 bases aligning to TRBD2. CDR3 length: 17 residues. Trimming at V came to 2 bases and at J to 7 bases, leaving 13 bases not matched to a gene. The germline V gene encodes CDR1 LGHDT and CDR2 YNNKEL (reference sequence). The CDR3 sequence is CASSQHGGGGYRNEQFF. The CDR3 DNA is TGTGCCAGCAGCCAACACGGGGGCGGGGGGTACCGTAATGAGCAGTTCTTC.

This clonotype was observed many times. The rearrangement links TRBV6-2 or TRBV6-3 to TRBJ2-7, with 7 positions matching TRBD1. The CDR3 extends over 15 amino acids. Germline loops: CDR1 MNHEY, CDR2 SVGEGT. V lost 0 bases and J lost 5; bases outside the gene matches: 7. The CDR3 reads CASSYSATGSHEQYF. Here the CDR3 DNA reads TGTGCCAGCAGTTACTCGGCGACAGGGAGCCACGAGCAGTACTTC.

This clonotype was counted at least ten times. The chain recombines TRBV27 with TRBJ2-3; 9 bases are a match to TRBD2. Germline CDR1 is MNHEY and CDR2 is SMNVEV (reference sequence). V lost 0 bases, J lost 7 bases, and 8 bases stayed unmatched. CDR3 length: 16 amino acids. The CDR3 sequence is CASSLSLAGTSNTQYF. The CDR3 DNA sequence: TGTGCCAGCAGTTTATCGCTAGCGGGAACGTCGAATACGCAGTATTTT.

This clonotype was observed many times. V is TRBV3-1 and J is TRBJ1-2, with D perhaps TRBD1 (6 bases). The germline gives CDR1 LGHDT, CDR2 YNNKEL (reference sequence). The CDR3 consists of 15 residues. Trimming stripped 0 bases from V and 5 bases from J, with 13 bases between. As DNA, the CDR3 is TGTGCCAGCAGCCAAGACGGAGGGGGTCAATATGGCTACACCTTC. Protein: CASSQDGGGQYGYTF.

This clonotype was seen only once. It may be a read error: a sequence one base away is much more abundant. The rearrangement uses TRBV2 and TRBJ1-1; a possible D gene is TRBD1 (6 bases). V was shortened by 10 bases and J by 11 bases, with 17 bases between the two germline ends. In germline, CDR1 is SNHLY, CDR2 FYNNEI. This CDR3 is built from 11 residues. CDR3 DNA sequence: TGTGCCACGCGGGACACTCGGGGGGCTTTCTTT. Translated: CATRDTRGAFF.

In its sample, this clonotype was seen a few times. J is TRBJ2-7 and V is TRBV5-1; D call uncertain. The CDR3 consists of 13 residues. V dropped 3 bases and J dropped 4 bases, with 11 bases sitting between them. Germline-derived CDR1 and CDR2 are SGHRS and YFSETQ. CDR3 sequence reads: CASSSRWSYEQYF. The CDR3 DNA follows: TGCGCCAGCAGCTCCCGATGGAGTTACGAGCAGTACTTC.

At least ten counts were recorded for this clonotype. This chain uses TRBV28 with TRBJ2-3, with 8 bases that match TRBD1. Germline lookup yields CDR1 MDHEN and CDR2 SYDVKM. Losses at the gene ends were 5 bases for V and 0 bases for J; bases not matched to a gene: 4. The CDR3 extends over 15 amino acids. The CDR3 coding sequence is TGTGCCAGCAGTGTCAGGGGGCACAGCACAGATACGCAGTATTTT. The encoded protein is CASSVRGHSTDTQYF.